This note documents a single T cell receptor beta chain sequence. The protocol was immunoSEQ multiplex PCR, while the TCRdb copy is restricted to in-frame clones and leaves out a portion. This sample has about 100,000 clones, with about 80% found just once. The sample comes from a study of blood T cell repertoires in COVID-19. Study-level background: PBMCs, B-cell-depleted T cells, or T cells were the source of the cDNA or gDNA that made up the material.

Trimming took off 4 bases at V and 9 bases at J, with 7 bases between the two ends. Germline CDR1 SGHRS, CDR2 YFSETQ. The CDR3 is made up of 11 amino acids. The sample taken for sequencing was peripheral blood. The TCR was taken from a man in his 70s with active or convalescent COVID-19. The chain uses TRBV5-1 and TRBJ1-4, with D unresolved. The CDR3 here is CASSGAKKLFF. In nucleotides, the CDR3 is TGCGCCAGCAGCGGTGCGAAAAAACTGTTTTTT.